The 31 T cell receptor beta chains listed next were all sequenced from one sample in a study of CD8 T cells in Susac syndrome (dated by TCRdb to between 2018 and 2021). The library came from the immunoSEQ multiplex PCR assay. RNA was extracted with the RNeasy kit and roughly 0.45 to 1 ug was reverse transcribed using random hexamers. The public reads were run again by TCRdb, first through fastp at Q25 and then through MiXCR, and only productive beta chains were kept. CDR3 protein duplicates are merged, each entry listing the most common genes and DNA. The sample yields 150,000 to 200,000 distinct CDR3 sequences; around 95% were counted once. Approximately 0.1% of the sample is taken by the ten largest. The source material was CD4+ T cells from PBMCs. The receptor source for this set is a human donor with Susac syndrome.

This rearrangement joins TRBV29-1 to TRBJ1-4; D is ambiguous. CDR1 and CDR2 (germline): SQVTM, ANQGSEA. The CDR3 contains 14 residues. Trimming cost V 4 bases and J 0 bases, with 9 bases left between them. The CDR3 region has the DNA TGCAGCGTTGCCCGGGAGTCAACTAATGAAAAACTGTTTTTT. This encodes CSVARESTNEKLFF.

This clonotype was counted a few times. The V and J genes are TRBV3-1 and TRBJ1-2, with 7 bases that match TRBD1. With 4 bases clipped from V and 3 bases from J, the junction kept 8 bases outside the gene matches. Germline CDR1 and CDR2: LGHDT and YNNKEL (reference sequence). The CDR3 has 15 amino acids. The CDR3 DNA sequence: TGTGCCAGCAGCCTCAAAGGCGGGACAGACTATGGCTACACCTTC. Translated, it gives CASSLKGGTDYGYTF. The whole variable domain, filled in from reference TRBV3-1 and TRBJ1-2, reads DTAVSQTPKYLVTQMGNDKSIKCEQNLGHDTMYWYKQDSKKFLKIMFSYNNKELIINETVPNRFSPKSPDKAHLNLHINSLELGDSAVYFCASSLKGGTDYGYTFGSGTRLTVV.

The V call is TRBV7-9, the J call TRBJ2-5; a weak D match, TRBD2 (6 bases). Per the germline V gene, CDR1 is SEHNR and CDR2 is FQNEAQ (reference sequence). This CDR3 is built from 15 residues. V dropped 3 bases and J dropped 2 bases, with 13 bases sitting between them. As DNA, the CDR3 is TGTGCCAGCAGCTTCACCGGGACTGGACAAGAGACCCAGTACTTC. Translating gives CASSFTGTGQETQYF.

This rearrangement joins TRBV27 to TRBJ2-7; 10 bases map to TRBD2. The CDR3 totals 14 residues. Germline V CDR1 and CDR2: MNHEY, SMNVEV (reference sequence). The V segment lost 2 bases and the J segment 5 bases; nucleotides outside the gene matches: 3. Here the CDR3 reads CASSLLAGVDEQYF. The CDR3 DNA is TGTGCCAGCAGTTTACTAGCGGGGGTGGACGAGCAGTACTTC.

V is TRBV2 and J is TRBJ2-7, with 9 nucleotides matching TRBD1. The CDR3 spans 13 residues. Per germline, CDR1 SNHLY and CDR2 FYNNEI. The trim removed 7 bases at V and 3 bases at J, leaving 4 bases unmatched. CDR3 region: CASNRQGGYEQYF. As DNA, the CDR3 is TGTGCCAGCAATAGACAGGGGGGCTACGAGCAGTACTTC.

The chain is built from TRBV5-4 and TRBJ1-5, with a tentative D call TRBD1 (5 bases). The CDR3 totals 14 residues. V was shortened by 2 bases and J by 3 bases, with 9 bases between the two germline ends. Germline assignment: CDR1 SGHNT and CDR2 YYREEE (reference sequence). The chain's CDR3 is CASSFGGNNQPQHF. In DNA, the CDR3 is TGTGCCAGCAGCTTTGGGGGGAACAATCAGCCCCAGCATTTT.

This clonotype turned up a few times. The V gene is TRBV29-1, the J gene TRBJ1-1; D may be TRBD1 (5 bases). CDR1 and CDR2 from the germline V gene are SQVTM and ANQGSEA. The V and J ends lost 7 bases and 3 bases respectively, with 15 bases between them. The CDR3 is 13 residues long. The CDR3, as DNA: TGCAGCGCTTCTACAGGTGGGGACACTGAAGCTTTCTTT. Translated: CSASTGGDTEAFF.

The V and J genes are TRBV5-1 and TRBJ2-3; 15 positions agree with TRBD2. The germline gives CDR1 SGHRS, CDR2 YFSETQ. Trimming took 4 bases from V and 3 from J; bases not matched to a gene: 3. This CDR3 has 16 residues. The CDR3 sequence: CASSGLAGGPTDTQYF. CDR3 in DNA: TGCGCCAGCAGCGGACTAGCGGGGGGGCCTACAGATACGCAGTATTTT.

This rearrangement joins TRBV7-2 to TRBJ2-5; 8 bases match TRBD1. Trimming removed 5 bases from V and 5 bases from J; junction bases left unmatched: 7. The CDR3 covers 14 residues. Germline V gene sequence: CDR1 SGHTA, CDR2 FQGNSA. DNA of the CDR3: TGTGCCAGCAGCGCAACCGGACAGGGCGAGACCCAGTACTTC. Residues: CASSATGQGETQYF.

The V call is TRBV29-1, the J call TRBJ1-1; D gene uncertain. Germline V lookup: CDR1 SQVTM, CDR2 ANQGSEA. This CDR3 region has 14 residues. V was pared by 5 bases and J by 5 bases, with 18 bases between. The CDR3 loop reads CSVHPTFASTEAFF. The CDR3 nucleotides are TGCAGCGTTCACCCGACCTTTGCCAGTACTGAAGCTTTCTTT.

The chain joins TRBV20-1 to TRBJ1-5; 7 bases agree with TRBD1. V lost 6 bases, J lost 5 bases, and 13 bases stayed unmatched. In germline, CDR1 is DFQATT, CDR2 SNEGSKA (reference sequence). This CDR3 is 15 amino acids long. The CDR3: CSALRTTGDDQPQHF. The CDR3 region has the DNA TGCAGTGCCCTACGTACTACAGGGGATGATCAGCCCCAGCATTTT.

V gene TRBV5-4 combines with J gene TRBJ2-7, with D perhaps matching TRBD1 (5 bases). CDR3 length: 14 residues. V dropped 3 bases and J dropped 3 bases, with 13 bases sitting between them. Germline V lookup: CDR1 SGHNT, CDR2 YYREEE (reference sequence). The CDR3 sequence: CASSWSQGGYEQYF. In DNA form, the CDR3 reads TGTGCCAGCAGCTGGAGCCAGGGTGGCTACGAGCAGTACTTC.

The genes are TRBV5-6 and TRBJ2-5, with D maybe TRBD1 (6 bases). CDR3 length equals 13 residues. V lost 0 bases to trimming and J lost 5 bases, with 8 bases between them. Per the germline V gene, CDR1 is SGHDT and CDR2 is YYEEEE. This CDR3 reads CASSLAGDETQYF. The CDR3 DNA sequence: TGTGCCAGCAGCTTGGCAGGGGACGAGACCCAGTACTTC.

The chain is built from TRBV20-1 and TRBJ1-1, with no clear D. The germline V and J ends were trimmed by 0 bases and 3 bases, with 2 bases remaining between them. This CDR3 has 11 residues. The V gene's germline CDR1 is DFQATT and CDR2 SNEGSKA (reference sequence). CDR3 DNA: TGCAGTGCTAGAGAGTACACTGAAGCTTTCTTT. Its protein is CSAREYTEAFF.

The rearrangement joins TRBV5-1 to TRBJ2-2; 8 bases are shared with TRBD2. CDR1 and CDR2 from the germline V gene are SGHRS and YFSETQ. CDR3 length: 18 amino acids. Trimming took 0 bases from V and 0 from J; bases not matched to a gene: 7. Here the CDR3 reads CASSLVQRGSTNTGELFF. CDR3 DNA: TGCGCCAGCAGCTTGGTTCAGCGGGGGAGTACGAACACCGGGGAGCTGTTTTTT. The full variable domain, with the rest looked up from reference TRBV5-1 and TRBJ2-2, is KAGVTQTPRYLIKTRGQQVTLSCSPISGHRSVSWYQQTPGQGLQFLFEYFSETQRNKGNFPGRFSGRQFSNSRSEMNVSTLELGDSALYLCASSLVQRGSTNTGELFFGEGSRLTVL.

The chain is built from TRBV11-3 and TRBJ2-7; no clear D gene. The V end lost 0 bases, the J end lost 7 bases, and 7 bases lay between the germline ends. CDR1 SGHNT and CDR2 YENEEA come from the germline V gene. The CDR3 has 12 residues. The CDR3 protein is CASSLDPREQYF. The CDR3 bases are TGTGCCAGCAGCTTAGATCCCCGGGAGCAGTACTTC. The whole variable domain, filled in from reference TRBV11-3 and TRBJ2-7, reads EAGVVQSPRYKIIEKKQPVAFWCNPISGHNTLYWYLQNLGQGPELLIRYENEEAVDDSQLPKDRFSAERLKGVDSTLKIQPAELGDSAVYLCASSLDPREQYFGPGTRLTVT.

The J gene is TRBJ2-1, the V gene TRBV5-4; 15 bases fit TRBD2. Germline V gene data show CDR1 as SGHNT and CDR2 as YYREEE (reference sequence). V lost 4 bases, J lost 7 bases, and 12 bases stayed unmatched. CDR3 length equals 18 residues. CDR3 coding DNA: TGTGCCAGCAGCCCGAGGACTAGCGGGGGGGCCGATAGGAATGAGCAGTTCTTC. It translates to CASSPRTSGGADRNEQFF.

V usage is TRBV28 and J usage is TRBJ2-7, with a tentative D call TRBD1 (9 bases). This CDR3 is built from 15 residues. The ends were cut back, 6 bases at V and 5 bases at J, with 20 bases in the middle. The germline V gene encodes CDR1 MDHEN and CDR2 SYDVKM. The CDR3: CASREQGAGGHEQYF. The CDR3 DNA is TGTGCCAGCAGAGAACAGGGGGCGGGGGGCCACGAGCAGTACTTC.

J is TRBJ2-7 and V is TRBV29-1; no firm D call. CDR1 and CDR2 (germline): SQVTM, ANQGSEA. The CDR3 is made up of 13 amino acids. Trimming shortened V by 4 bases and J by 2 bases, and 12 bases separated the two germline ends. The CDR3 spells CSVGAQTTYEQYF. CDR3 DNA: TGCAGCGTTGGGGCGCAGACCACCTACGAGCAGTACTTC.

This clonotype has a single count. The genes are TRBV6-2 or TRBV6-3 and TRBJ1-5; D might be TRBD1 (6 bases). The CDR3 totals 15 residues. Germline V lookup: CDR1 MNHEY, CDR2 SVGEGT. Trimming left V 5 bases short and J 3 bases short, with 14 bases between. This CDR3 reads CASSTQGSYNQPQHF. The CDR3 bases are TGTGCCAGCAGTACCCAGGGGTCCTACAATCAGCCCCAGCATTTT.

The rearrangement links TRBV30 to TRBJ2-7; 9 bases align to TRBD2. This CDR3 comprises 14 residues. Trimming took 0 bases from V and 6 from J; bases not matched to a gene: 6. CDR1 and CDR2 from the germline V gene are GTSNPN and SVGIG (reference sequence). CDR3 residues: CAWSVVAGVGEQYF. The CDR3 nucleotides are TGTGCCTGGAGTGTCGTAGCGGGGGTAGGCGAGCAGTACTTC.

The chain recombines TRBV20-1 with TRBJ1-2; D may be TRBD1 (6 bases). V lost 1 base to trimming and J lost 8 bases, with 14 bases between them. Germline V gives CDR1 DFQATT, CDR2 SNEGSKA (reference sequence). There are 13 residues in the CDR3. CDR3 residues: CSARGLQGLGYTF. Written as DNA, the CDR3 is TGCAGTGCTAGAGGATTACAGGGTCTGGGCTACACCTTC.

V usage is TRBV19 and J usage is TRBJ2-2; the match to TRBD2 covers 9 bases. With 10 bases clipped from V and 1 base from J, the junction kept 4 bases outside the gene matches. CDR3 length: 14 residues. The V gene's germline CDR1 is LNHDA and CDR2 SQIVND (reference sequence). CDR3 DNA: TGTGCCACCCAGACTAGCGGGAACACCGGGGAGCTGTTTTTT. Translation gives CATQTSGNTGELFF.

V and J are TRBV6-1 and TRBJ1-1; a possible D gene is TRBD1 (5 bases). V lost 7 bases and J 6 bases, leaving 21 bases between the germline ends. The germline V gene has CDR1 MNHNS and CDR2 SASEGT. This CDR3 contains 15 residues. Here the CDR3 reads CASTSPLGRRAEAFF. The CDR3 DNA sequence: TGTGCCAGCACCTCACCGCTGGGGCGCAGGGCTGAAGCTTTCTTT.

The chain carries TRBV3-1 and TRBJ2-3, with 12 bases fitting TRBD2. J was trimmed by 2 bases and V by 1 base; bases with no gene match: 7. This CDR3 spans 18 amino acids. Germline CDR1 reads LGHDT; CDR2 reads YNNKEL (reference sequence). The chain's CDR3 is CASSQATSGGTYTDTQYF. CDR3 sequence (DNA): TGTGCCAGCAGCCAAGCAACTAGCGGGGGGACTTACACAGATACGCAGTATTTT.

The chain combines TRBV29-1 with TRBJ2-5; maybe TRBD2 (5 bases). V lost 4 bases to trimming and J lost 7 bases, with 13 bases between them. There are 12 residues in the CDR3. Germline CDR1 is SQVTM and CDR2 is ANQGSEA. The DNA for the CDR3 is TGCAGCGTTGTTGTTCTAGCAGGGACCCAGTACTTC. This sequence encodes CSVVVLAGTQYF.

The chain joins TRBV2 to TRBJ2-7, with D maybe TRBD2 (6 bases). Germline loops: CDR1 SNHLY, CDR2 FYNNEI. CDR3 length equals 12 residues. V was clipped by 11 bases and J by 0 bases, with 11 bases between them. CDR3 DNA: TGTGCCGGGCGGGGATCCTCCTACGAGCAGTACTTC. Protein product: CAGRGSSYEQYF.

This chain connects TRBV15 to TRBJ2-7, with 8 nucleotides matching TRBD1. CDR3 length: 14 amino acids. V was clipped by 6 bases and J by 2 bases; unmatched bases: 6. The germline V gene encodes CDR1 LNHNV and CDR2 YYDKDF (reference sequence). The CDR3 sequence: CATSRTGSPYEQYF. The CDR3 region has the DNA TGTGCCACCAGTCGGACAGGGTCTCCCTACGAGCAGTACTTC.

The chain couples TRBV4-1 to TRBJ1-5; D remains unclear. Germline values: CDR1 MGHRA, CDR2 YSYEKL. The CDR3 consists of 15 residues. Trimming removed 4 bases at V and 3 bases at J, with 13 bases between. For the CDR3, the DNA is TGCGCCAGCAGCCCTGCCGCAGGACTCAATCAGCCCCAGCATTTT. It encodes CASSPAAGLNQPQHF.

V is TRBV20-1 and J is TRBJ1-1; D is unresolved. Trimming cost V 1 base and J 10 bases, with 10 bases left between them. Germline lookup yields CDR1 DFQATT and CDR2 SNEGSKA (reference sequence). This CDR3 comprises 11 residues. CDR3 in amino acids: CSARVAVGAFF. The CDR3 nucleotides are TGCAGTGCTAGAGTTGCAGTCGGAGCTTTCTTT.

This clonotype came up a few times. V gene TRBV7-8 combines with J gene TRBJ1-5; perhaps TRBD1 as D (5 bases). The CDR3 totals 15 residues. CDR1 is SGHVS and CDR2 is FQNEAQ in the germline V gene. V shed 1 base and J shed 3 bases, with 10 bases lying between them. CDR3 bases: TGTGCCAGCAGCTTAGGCACAGGAACCAATCAGCCCCAGCATTTT. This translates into CASSLGTGTNQPQHF.